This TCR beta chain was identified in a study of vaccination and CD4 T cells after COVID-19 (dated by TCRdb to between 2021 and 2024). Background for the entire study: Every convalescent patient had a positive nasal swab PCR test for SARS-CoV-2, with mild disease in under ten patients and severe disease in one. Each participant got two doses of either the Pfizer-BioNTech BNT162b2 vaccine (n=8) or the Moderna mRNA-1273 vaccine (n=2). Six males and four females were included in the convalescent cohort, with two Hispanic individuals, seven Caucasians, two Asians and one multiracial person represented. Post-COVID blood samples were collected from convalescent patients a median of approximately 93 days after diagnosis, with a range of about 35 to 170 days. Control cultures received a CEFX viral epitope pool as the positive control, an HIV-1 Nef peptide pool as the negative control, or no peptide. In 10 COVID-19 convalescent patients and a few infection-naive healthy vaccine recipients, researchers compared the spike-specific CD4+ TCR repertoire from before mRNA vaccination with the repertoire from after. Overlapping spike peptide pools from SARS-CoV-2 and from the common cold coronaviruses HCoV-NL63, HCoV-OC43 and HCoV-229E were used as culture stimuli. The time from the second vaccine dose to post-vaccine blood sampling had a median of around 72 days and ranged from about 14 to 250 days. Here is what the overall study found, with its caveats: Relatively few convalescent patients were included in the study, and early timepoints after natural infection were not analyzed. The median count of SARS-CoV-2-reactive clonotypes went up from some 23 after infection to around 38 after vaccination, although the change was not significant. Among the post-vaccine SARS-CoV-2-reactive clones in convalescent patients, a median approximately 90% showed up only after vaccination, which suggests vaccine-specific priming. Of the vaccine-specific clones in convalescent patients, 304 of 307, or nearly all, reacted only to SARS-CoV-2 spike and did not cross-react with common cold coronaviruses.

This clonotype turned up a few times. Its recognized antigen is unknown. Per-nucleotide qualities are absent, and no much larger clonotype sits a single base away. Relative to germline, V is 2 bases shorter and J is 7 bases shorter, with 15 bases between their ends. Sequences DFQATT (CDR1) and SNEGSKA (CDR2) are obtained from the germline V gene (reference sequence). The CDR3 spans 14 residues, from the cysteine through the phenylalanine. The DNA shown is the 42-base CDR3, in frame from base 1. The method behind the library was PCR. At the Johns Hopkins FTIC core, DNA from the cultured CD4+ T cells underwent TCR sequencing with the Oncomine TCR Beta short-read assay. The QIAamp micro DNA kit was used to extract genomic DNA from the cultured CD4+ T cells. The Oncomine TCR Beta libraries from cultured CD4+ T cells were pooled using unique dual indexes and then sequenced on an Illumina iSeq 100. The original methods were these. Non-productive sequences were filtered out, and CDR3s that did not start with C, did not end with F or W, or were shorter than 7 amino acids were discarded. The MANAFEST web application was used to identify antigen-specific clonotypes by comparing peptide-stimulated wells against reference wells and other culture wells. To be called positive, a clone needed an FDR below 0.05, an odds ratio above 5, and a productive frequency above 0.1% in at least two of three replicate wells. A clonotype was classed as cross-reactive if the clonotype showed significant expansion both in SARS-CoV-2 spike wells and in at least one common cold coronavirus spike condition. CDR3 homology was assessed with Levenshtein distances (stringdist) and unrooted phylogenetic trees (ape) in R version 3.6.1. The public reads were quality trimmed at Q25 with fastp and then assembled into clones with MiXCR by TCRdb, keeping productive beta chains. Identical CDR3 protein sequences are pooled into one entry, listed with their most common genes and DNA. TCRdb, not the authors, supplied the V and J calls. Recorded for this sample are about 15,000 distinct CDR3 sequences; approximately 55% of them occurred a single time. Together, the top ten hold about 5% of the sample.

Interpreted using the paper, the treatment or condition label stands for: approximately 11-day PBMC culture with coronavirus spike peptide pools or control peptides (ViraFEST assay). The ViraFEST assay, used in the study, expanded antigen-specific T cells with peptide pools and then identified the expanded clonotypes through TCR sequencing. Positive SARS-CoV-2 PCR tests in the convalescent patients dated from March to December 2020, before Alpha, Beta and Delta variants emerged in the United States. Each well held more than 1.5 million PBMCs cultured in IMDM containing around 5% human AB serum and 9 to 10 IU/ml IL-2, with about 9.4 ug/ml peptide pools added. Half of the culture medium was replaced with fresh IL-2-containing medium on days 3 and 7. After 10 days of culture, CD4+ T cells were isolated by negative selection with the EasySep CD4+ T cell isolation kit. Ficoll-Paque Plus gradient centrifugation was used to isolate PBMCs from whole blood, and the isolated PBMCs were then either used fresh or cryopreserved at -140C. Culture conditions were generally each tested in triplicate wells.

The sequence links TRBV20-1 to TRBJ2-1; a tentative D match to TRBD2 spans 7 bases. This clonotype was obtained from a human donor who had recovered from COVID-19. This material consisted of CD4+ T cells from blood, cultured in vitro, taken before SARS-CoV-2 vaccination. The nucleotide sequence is TGCAGTGCTAGAAAGGTGGGAGGGGGGAATGAGCAGTTCTTC. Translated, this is CSARKVGGGNEQFF.